Described below is a single T cell receptor beta chain sequence and its context. The CDR3 sequence is 15 residues long. Trimming took 4 bases from V and 1 from J; bases not matched to a gene: 7. Germline CDR1 reads SNHLY; CDR2 reads FYNNEI. The data originate from a study of blood T cell repertoires in COVID-19. TCRdb's table, derived via immunoSEQ multiplex PCR, lists solely in-frame clones and lacks some. The sample contains about 400,000 clones, roughly 90% of which appear only once. The rearrangement joins TRBV2 to TRBJ2-7, with 7 nucleotides matching TRBD2. Sequencing used PBMCs or T cells enriched from blood (not recorded which). This receptor was taken from a woman aged 30 to 39 who had recovered from COVID-19. The CDR3 DNA follows: TGTGCCAGCAGTGGGGGGAGGGCCTGGTCCTACGAGCAGTACTTC. It encodes CASSGGRAWSYEQYF.